A selection of T cell receptor beta chains follows, all from one sample in a study of cytomegalovirus exposure and HLA in healthy donors. Libraries were prepared by immunoSEQ multiplex PCR; TCRdb keeps only in-frame clonotypes and omits some of them. The sample has 180,000 or so clones, approximately 84% seen once. The sequenced sample was PBMCs. These receptors were taken from a girl under 18 in good health and CMV-seropositive. The CDR3 runs from the conserved cysteine through the conserved F or W.

>TRBJ2-7|TRBV29-1
CSVEDPLAGGPYEQYF
>TRBJ2-5|TRBV6-5
CASSLGLAEKETQYF
>TRBJ2-2|TRBV18
CASSPRPEAGELFF
>TRBJ2-1|TRBV27
CASSLFPPGGPDNEQFF
>TRBJ1-1|TRBV6-5
CASSYSNRMNTEAFF
>TRBJ1-3|TRBV6-5
CASSRGQTGNTIYF
>TRBJ2-7|TRBV6-5
CASSYRDRAKQYF
>TRBJ2-7|TRBV13
CASSFYGTSGEQYF
>TRBJ1-1|TRBV25-1
CASSSRGGATEAFF
>TRBJ1-2|TRBV5-8
CASSLGSYNYGYTF
>TRBJ2-2|TRBV7-3
CASRAGTGGGELFF
>TRBJ2-1|TRBV5-1
CASSLLVSDEQFF
>TRBJ2-5|TRBV6-5
CASSYREFGRGETQYF
>TRBJ2-5|TRBV7-2
CASSLVHLAGQETQYF
>TRBJ2-7|TRBV7-8
CASSTRQGTYEQYF
>TRBJ2-3|TRBV6-6
CASSTATSGSTDTQYF
>TRBJ2-3|TRBV6-5
CASRRASGTADTQYF
>TRBJ1-1|TRBV6-5
CASSYSNLSPEAFF
>TRBJ1-1|TRBV7-9
CASSPRRVGNTEAFF
>TRBJ1-1|TRBV20-1
CSAMSGGTFF
>TRBJ2-3|TRBV29-1
CSVEVQGSSTDTQYF
>TRBJ2-7|TRBV4-1
CASSPNTFYEQYF
>TRBJ2-7|TRBV15
CATSREDRGYEQYF
>TRBJ2-3|TRBV29-1
CSVAGTGPTDTQYF
>TRBJ2-3|TRBV18
CASSHTRTGGTDTQYF
>TRBJ1-1|TRBV27
CASSETGSPEAFF
>TRBJ1-2|TRBV9
CASSVGPIGGYTF
>TRBJ2-5|TRBV28
CASSSDSGLAGGGLETQYF
>TRBJ1-3|TRBV11-2
CASSFKSSGNTIYF
>TRBJ1-1|TRBV5-6
CASSFTVEEAFF
>TRBJ2-1|TRBV27
CASSAAGNEQFF
>TRBJ1-4|TRBV27
CASSLYPETPPAKLFF
>TRBJ2-7|TRBV4-1
CASSRGAINTYEQYF
>TRBJ1-1|TRBV29-1
CSATTGGASWNTEAFF
>TRBJ1-2|TRBV9
CASSANHPEGVQGYTF
>TRBJ2-3|TRBV7-2
CASSGTGGSDTQYF
>TRBJ2-7|TRBV5-4
CATGFYRGYYEQYF
>TRBJ2-7|TRBV4-3
CASSPGLASEQYF
>TRBJ1-1|TRBV2
CASSEAPLRRGVAFF
>TRBJ1-1|TRBV15
CVRVHLNTEAFF
>TRBJ2-1|TRBV13
CASSFTSGYNEQFF
>TRBJ2-7|TRBV2
CASSGPPSPGQGLSSYEQYF
>TRBJ2-2|TRBV5-6
CASRGAGTGSTGELFF
>TRBJ2-1|TRBV10-1
CASSPSGGNEQFF
>TRBJ2-5|TRBV10-3
CAIRRLDQETQYF
>TRBJ1-5|TRBV5-8
CASSLWIQGTQPQHF
>TRBJ1-3|TRBV28
CASSEHRGGENTIYF
>TRBJ2-3|TRBV18
CASSLRTGWDTDTQYF
>TRBJ2-7|TRBV7-7
CASSLSGSYEQYF
>TRBJ2-7|TRBV5-6
CASSLWLAGEYEQYF
>TRBJ1-2|TRBV18
CASSPLDRPRSNYGYTF
>TRBJ2-1|TRBV9
CASSALSLEQFF
>TRBJ1-2|TRBV6-6
CASGIPGTDGYTF
>TRBJ2-5|TRBV9
CASSVAGLDQETQYF
>TRBJ2-1|TRBV12-5
CASGPAVGLAGVEQFF
>TRBJ2-7|TRBV7-8
CASSKAGTGPSEQYF
>TRBJ1-2|TRBV7-2
CASSVTGVSGGYTF